The rows below give T cell receptor beta chains drawn from one sample of a study of beta chain features in type 1 diabetes. Generated by immunoSEQ multiplex PCR, the TCRdb table keeps only in-frame clones and is missing some. The sample carries hundreds of thousands of clones, roughly 13% recorded once. The specimen was naive CD4+ T cells from blood. These receptors originate from a man aged 18-30 years with type 1 diabetes. Each CDR3 is given with its conserved first and last residue. Size values are once, few and many counts, or a class for expanded clones, and some rows have none.

TRBV9	few	TRBJ2-2	CASSVAGGSGELFF
TRBV5-1	few	TRBJ1-1	CASSLGDSLLTEAFF
TRBV30	.	TRBJ1-6	CAWSAGVSYNSPLHF
TRBV2	few	TRBJ1-1	CASSSLGPMNTEAFF
TRBV18	.	TRBJ1-1	CASSPPGAEAFF
TRBV5-1	few	TRBJ1-4	CASRSRASNEKLFF
TRBV7-2	.	TRBJ2-5	CASSIGRAQETQYF
TRBV16	few	TRBJ2-1	CASSQLNNEQFF
TRBV28	.	TRBJ2-7	CASSLSSSGTAYEQYF
TRBV6-5	.	TRBJ2-7	CASSYPQGGKKEQYF
TRBV6-1	few	TRBJ1-2	CASSATTGPPYGYTF
TRBV6-5	.	TRBJ2-1	CASSFRGNEQFF
TRBV18	few	TRBJ2-3	CASSPSPSGLRTDTQYF
TRBV7-3	.	TRBJ1-2	CASSPTGTSGYGYTF
TRBV15	.	TRBJ2-5	CATSRDQGQETQYF
TRBV4-1	few	TRBJ2-5	CASSPGLILQETQYF
TRBV6-5	.	TRBJ1-5	CASGALGPQHF
TRBV5-4	.	TRBJ1-1	CASTLAGGEGTEAFF
TRBV20-1	.	TRBJ1-3	CSARVGNTIYF
TRBV5-4	.	TRBJ2-1	CASSPTSGPYNEQFF
TRBV7-9	.	TRBJ1-5	CASSTQGPQPQHF
TRBV4-3	few	TRBJ1-5	CASSQNTGYQPQHF
TRBV29-1	.	TRBJ1-6	CSVPWTGVNSPLHF
TRBV4-1	.	TRBJ2-7	CASSQEAGDYEQYF
TRBV7-2	.	TRBJ2-5	CASSLASALGGVETQYF
TRBV19	.	TRBJ2-1	CASTNWDTGYNEQFF
TRBV19	.	TRBJ2-7	CASSIGGGRDYEQYF